One T cell receptor (beta chain) is described in this entry. The antigen remains undetermined. Libraries were prepared by immunoSEQ multiplex PCR; TCRdb keeps only in-frame clonotypes and omits some of them. Among more than 50,000 clones listed, approximately 95% were seen once. These data originate in a study of siplizumab effects on memory and regulatory T cells. Findings of the study overall: Alloreactive sequences traceable to unstimulated CD4+ memory cells were significantly reduced by siplizumab. Greater diversity than memory cells seemed evident in naive T cells, which also appeared to be major alloresponse contributors. Left unconfirmed was the suppressive function of proliferating Tregs from siplizumab cultures.

CDR1 is SQVTM and CDR2 is ANQGSEA in the germline V gene. The CDR3 is made up of 16 amino acids. The V end was cut by 3 bases, the J end by 4 bases, with 20 bases between. This chain connects TRBV29-1 to TRBJ2-3; TRBD1 might be the D (6 bases). The sequence was obtained from a human donor in good health. Material: CD8+ T cells sorted from blood. The CDR3: CSVDAGRGYGADTQYF. The CDR3 bases are TGCAGCGTTGATGCGGGCAGGGGCTATGGGGCAGATACGCAGTATTTT.